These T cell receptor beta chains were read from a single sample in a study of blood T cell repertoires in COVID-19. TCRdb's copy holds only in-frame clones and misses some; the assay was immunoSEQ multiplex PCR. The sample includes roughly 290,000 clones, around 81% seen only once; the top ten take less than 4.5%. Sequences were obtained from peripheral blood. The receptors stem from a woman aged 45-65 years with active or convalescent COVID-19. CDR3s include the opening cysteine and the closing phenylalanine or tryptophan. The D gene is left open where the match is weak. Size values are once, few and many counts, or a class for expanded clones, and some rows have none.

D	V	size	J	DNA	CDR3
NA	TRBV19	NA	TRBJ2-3	TGTGCCAGTAGTAATATGTGGAGACCAGTGGCAGATACGCAGTATTTT	CASSNMWRPVADTQYF
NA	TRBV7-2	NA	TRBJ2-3	TGTGCCAGCAGCTTAGCGAGGTCAGATACGCAGTATTTT	CASSLARSDTQYF
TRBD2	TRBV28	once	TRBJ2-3	TGTGCCAGCAGTCTGGGGGGGAGCCTCTATACGCAGTATTTT	CASSLGGSLYTQYF
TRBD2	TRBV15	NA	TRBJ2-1	TGTGCCACCAGCAGCGAAAGACTAGCGGCCTACAATGAGCAGTTCTTC	CATSSERLAAYNEQFF
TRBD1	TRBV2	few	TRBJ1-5	TGTGCCAGCACGGGGCAGGGGGCTTGGCAGCCCCAGCATTTT	CASTGQGAWQPQHF
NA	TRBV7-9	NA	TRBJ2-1	TGTGCCAGCACCTCCCCACGGAGTGAGCAGTTCTTC	CASTSPRSEQFF
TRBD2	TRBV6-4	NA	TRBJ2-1	TGTGCCAGCAGTCCCCTAGCGGAACCTAACAATGAGCAGTTCTTC	CASSPLAEPNNEQFF
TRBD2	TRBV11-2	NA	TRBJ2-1	TGTGCCAGCAGCTCCACTAGCGCCAGCTCCTACAATGAGCAGTTCTTC	CASSSTSASSYNEQFF
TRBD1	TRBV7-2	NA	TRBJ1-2	TGTGCCAGCAGCGATATTCCCTGGGACAGCTATGGCTACACCTTC	CASSDIPWDSYGYTF
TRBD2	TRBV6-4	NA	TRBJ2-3	TGTGCCAGCAGTGCCCTAGCGGGAGGCCCCACAGATACGCAGTATTTT	CASSALAGGPTDTQYF
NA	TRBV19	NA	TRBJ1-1	TGTGCCAGTAGTCCCCGAGCGGGGGGAGCTTTCTTT	CASSPRAGGAFF
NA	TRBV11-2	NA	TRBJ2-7	TGTGCCAGCAGCTTGTCGGGGTCCGAGCAGTACTTC	CASSLSGSEQYF
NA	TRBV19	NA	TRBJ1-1	TGTGCCAGTAGGGCTGGGGGGACGAACACTGAAGCTTTCTTT	CASRAGGTNTEAFF
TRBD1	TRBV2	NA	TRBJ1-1	TGTGCCAGCAGGCTCCCGGGACAGGTCCTTCGTACTGAAGCTTTCTTT	CASRLPGQVLRTEAFF
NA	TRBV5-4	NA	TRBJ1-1	TGTGCCAGCGGACTTATGAACACTGAAGCTTTCTTT	CASGLMNTEAFF
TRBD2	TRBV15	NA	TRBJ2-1	TGTGCCACCAGCATGGGGAGGGAGAGGGAGTTCTTC	CATSMGREREFF
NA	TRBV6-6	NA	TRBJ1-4	TGTGCCAGCGGGGACACTGAAAAACTGTTTTTT	CASGDTEKLFF
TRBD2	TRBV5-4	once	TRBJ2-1	TGTGCCAGCAGCTTGCCCCTCGGACGGGGGGACAATGAGCAGTTCTTC	CASSLPLGRGDNEQFF
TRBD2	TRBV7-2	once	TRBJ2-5	TGTGCCAGCAGCTTACTAGCGGCTTTCCAAGAGACCCAGTACTTC	CASSLLAAFQETQYF
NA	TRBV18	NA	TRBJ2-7	TGTGCCAGCTCCTCGCGGGGCGACGAGCAGTACTTC	CASSSRGDEQYF
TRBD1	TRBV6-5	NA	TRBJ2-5	TGTGCCAGCAGCACGACAGGGGTTGAGACCCAGTACTTC	CASSTTGVETQYF
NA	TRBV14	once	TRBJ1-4	TGTGCCAGCAGCCAAGAGACAGTAGGAGAAAAACTGTTTTTT	CASSQETVGEKLFF
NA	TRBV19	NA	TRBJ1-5	TGTGCCAGTAGTATAGTGGCGGGTTTGGACCAGCCCCAGCATTTT	CASSIVAGLDQPQHF
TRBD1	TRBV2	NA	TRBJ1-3	TGTGCCAGCGGACAGGGAGCGGGGGGAAACACCATATATTTT	CASGQGAGGNTIYF
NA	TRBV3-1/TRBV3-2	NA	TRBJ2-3	TGTGCCAGCAGCCAACGGGGCACAGATACGCAGTATTTT	CASSQRGTDTQYF
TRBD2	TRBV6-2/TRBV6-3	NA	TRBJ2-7	TGTGCCAGCAGTTTTGTTTTTGGGACTAGCGGGATTTTCTACGAGCAGTACTTC	CASSFVFGTSGIFYEQYF
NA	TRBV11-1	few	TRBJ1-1	TGTGCCAGCAGCTTACCGGGGGTCAGGCCTTTCTTT	CASSLPGVRPFF
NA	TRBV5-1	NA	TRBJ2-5	TGCGCCAGCAGCCGGGGGACCCCGAGGATCGAGACCCAGTACTTC	CASSRGTPRIETQYF
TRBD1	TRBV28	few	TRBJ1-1	TGTGCCAGCACCGGCAGGGGGATCTTCAACACTGAAGCTTTCTTT	CASTGRGIFNTEAFF
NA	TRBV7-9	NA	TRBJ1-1	TGTGCCGGCGCCCGGGGGGATATGAACACTGAAGCTTTCTTT	CAGARGDMNTEAFF
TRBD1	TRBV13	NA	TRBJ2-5	TGTGCCAGCAGCCGCCGGACAGGGGGCCAAGAGACCCAGTACTTC	CASSRRTGGQETQYF
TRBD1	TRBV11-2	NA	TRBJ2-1	TGTGCCAGCAGCTTGACAGGGCAAAAAGAGCAGTTCTTC	CASSLTGQKEQFF
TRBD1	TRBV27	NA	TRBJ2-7	TGTGCCAGCAGTTTGACAGGGGGCCCCTACGAGCAGTACTTC	CASSLTGGPYEQYF
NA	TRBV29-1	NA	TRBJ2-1	TGCAGCGTTTTGAGTATTGGGAGAAATGAGCAGTTCTTC	CSVLSIGRNEQFF
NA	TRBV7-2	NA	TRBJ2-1	TGTGCCAGCAGCTTAGATGGGAGTTACAATGAGCAGTTCTTC	CASSLDGSYNEQFF
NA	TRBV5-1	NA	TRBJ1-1	TGCGCCAGCAGCTTGTCCCCGGGGAACACTGAAGCTTTCTTT	CASSLSPGNTEAFF
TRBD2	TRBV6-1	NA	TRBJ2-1	TGTGCCAGCAGTGAAGCTCGTTTAGCGGGGACTAGCGAGATCAATGAGCAGTTCTTC	CASSEARLAGTSEINEQFF
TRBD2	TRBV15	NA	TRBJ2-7	TGTGCCACCAGCAGAGATCTGACTAGCGGGAGGGTAGGGCAGTACTTC	CATSRDLTSGRVGQYF
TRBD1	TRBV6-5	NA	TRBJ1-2	TGTGCCAGCAGTTCCCCGGGACAGCACTATGGCTACACCTTC	CASSSPGQHYGYTF
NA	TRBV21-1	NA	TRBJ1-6	TGTGCCAGCAGCAAATCGGAGGAGGATAATTCACCCCTCCACTTT	CASSKSEEDNSPLHF
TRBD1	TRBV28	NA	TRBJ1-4	TGTGCCAGCAGCACTATCCTGACAGGGGGGTACGAAAAACTGTTTTTT	CASSTILTGGYEKLFF
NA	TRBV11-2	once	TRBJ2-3	TGTGCCAGCAGCTTCCGGACAGAAATGGATACGCAGTATTTT	CASSFRTEMDTQYF
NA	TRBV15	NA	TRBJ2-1	TGTGCCACCAGCACCGGACTAGGGGGCTACAATGAGCAGTTCTTC	CATSTGLGGYNEQFF
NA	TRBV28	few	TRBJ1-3	TGTGCCAGCAGTTTTTGGGGGGTTGGCTCTGGAAACACCATATATTTT	CASSFWGVGSGNTIYF
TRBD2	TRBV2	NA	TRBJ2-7	TGTGCCAGCAGTGAAGGGGCTCCTAGCGGGTTGAGCTCCTACGAGCAGTACTTC	CASSEGAPSGLSSYEQYF
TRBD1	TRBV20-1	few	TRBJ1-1	TGCAGTGCTGACAGGGCAGCTTTCTTT	CSADRAAFF
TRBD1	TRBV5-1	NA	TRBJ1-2	TGCGCCAGCAGCGGGGGACAGGGGGCTGGCTACACCTTC	CASSGGQGAGYTF